The entry that follows covers one TCR beta chain sequence. Its antigen remains unidentified. Treatment reported: 15 to 20 received Ad26.COV2.S at low or high dose, single or two shots; about 5 received placebo; per-sample allocation not given. Collection of the samples took place on day 63 after the first injection of vaccine or placebo. The assay was immunoSEQ multiplex PCR, and TCRdb's table has in-frame clones only and misses some. The sample lists some 350,000 clones, roughly 90% seen once, with around 5.5% in the top ten. The data were taken from a study of Ad26.COV2.S vaccination and SARS-CoV-2 variants. Study-wide results and limits: Non-spike TCR breadth did not differ much between vaccine and placebo recipients. There was a possibility that the TCR breadth and depth analyses underestimated total T cell responses.

The CDR3 consists of 12 residues. The receptor was derived from a person aged 18 to 59 who received the Ad26.COV2.S COVID-19 vaccine or a placebo. The sequenced sample was peripheral blood, obtained in a trial of Ad26.COV2.S vaccine versus placebo. The genes are TRBV21-1 and TRBJ1-2. TRBV21-1 is a pseudogene. The CDR3 sequence is CASSKCLGGYTF. The CDR3 DNA reads as TGTGCCAGCAGCAAGTGCCTGGGGGGCTACACCTTC.